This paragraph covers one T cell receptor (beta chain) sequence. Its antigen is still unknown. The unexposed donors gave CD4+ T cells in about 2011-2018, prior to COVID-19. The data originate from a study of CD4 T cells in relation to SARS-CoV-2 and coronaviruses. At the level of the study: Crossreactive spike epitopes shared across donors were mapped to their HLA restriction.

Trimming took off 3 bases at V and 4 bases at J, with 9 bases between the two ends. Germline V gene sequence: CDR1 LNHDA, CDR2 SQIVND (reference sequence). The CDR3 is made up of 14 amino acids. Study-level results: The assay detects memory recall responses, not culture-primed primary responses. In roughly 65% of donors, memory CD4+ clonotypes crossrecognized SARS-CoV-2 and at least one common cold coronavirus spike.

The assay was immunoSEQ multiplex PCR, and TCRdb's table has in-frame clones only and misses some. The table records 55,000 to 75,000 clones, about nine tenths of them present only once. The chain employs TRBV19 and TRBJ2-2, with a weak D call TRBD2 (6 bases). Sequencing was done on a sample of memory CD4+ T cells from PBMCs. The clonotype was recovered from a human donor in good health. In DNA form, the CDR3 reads TGTGCCAGTAGTATGGCGGGGCGCACCGGGGAGCTGTTTTTT. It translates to CASSMAGRTGELFF.